These 17 T cell receptor beta chains were sequenced from one sample in a study of human T cells and chemical hapten exposure. TCRdb called the RACE reads again in MiXCR, with one record for every CDR3 protein. In the table there are 370,000 or so distinct CDR3 sequences, roughly 4.8% of which are singletons. Indicated time point: patch test 1, 2 weeks after DPC sensitization. The treatment: therapeutic diphenylcyclopropenone sensitization with weekly scalp DPC. Sequences were derived from whole blood, sampled in connection with sensitization to the hapten diphenylcyclopropenone (DPC). The source is a woman in her 50s with alopecia areata. Some clones in this sample may be carry-over from other donors' samples.

This clonotype was counted ten times or more. This chain connects TRBV10-3 to TRBJ1-5; D gene uncertain. Trimming took off 2 bases at V and 2 bases at J, with 10 bases between the two ends. The CDR3 contains 15 residues. Germline CDR1 reads ENHRY; CDR2 reads SYGVKD. CDR3 loop: CAISERPWGNQPQHF. The CDR3, as DNA: TGTGCCATCAGTGAGAGGCCGTGGGGCAATCAGCCCCAGCATTTT.

The gene calls are TRBV20-1 and TRBJ2-3, with D possibly being TRBD2 (5 bases). V lost 3 bases and J 2 bases, leaving 15 bases between the germline ends. CDR1 DFQATT and CDR2 SNEGSKA come from the germline V gene (reference sequence). This CDR3 region has 15 residues. The CDR3, as DNA: TGCAGTGCTAGGGGCGGGTCGGTAGTCACAGATACGCAGTATTTT. It is translated as CSARGGSVVTDTQYF.

This rearrangement joins TRBV4-3 to TRBJ1-4, with D uncertain. Germline V gives CDR1 LGHNA, CDR2 YSLEER. CDR3 size: 16 residues. Deletions cut 1 base from V and 8 bases from J, with 17 bases between. CDR3 nucleotides: TGCGCCAGCAGCCAAGGGACTTGGACCTCGAACGAAAAACTGTTTTTT. The encoded protein is CASSQGTWTSNEKLFF.

This clonotype was counted many times. This chain uses TRBV24-1 with TRBJ2-3, with unresolved D. Germline CDR1 KGHDR, CDR2 SFDVKD. The ends were cut back, 8 bases at V and 2 bases at J, with 16 bases in the middle. This CDR3 is built from 15 residues. In DNA form, the CDR3 reads TGTGCCACCAAGTTCGGGCTTTTTTTCACAGATACGCAGTATTTT. It yields the protein CATKFGLFFTDTQYF.

This clonotype has a handful of counts. This chain links TRBV7-9 with TRBJ1-3; D is undetermined. CDR1 SEHNR and CDR2 FQNEAQ come from the germline V gene (reference sequence). The V and J ends lost 2 bases and 4 bases respectively, with 9 bases between them. This CDR3 comprises 14 residues. Here the CDR3 reads CASSLRAEGNTIYF. The CDR3 coding sequence is TGTGCCAGCAGCTTACGGGCAGAAGGAAACACCATATATTTT. Using reference TRBV7-9 and TRBJ1-3 for the parts outside the CDR3, the full variable domain is DTGVSQNPRHKITKRGQNVTFRCDPISEHNRLYWYRQTLGQGPEFLTYFQNEAQLEKSRLLSDRFSAERPKGSFSTLEIQRTEQGDSAMYLCASSLRAEGNTIYFGEGSWLTVV.

The chain has TRBV10-2 and TRBJ1-2; TRBD1 is a possible D gene (5 bases). The CDR3 length is 13 residues. Germline assignment: CDR1 WSHSY and CDR2 SAAADI. The V gene lost 7 bases and the J gene lost 6 bases, with 15 bases spanning the gap. The CDR3 DNA reads as TGCGCCAGCACCCCCCCAGGGAGCAATGGCTACACCTTC. It encodes CASTPPGSNGYTF.

This clonotype was observed many times. This chain joins TRBV4-3 and TRBJ2-5; 7 bases line up with TRBD1. The CDR3 has 15 residues. Germline V gene lookup returns CDR1 LGHNA and CDR2 YSLEER. The J segment lost 4 bases and the V segment lost 5 bases, leaving 10 bases of the junction unmatched. This CDR3 is CASSSHRGSSETQYF. The DNA of the CDR3 is TGCGCCAGCAGCTCCCACAGGGGATCTTCAGAGACCCAGTACTTC.

CDR3 in amino acids: CSGMTGGTEAFF. The CDR3 DNA follows: TGCAGCGGGATGACAGGGGGCACTGAAGCTTTCTTT. The V and J genes are TRBV29-1 and TRBJ1-1, with 9 positions matching TRBD1. CDR1 is SQVTM, CDR2 ANQGSEA, per germline. Trimming cost V 7 bases and J 4 bases; bases outside gene matches: 4. The CDR3 sequence is 12 residues long.

This clonotype was observed a few times. V is TRBV12-3 or TRBV12-4 and J is TRBJ2-1, with a possible D match to TRBD2 (5 bases). Between the trimmed V and J ends, which lost 2 bases and 10 bases, there was a span of 12 bases. CDR3 size: 13 residues. The DNA for the CDR3 is TGTGCCAGCAGTTTAACGGTGGAGGTGGAGCAGTTCTTC. It translates to CASSLTVEVEQFF.

Many counts were recorded for this clonotype. The J gene is TRBJ2-1, the V gene TRBV11-2; D is undetermined. Looked up from germline, CDR1 is SGHAT and CDR2 is FQNNGV. V shed 3 bases and J shed 8 bases, with 17 bases lying between them. CDR3 length equals 15 residues. The CDR3 DNA reads TGTGCCAGCAGCTTGCTTAGGCGAGGCGGCGATGAGCAGTTCTTC. This translates into CASSLLRRGGDEQFF. The full variable domain, rest sourced from reference TRBV11-2 and TRBJ2-1, is EAGVAQSPRYKIIEKRQSVAFWCNPISGHATLYWYQQILGQGPKLLIQFQNNGVVDDSQLPKDRFSAERLKGVDSTLKIQPAKLEDSAVYLCASSLLRRGGDEQFFGPGTRLTVL.

The count of this clonotype is one. The chain recombines TRBV19 with TRBJ1-5; 11 positions match TRBD1. Germline CDR1 reads LNHDA; CDR2 reads SQIVND (reference sequence). J gave up 7 bases and V 3 bases, and 8 bases lay outside the gene matches. This CDR3 is 16 amino acids long. The CDR3 DNA sequence: TGTGCCAGTAGTATGGGGACAGGGGGGCGCGGACAGCCCCAGCATTTT. As protein: CASSMGTGGRGQPQHF.

The CDR3 here is CASSFRAINTGELFF. The CDR3 nucleotides read TGTGCCAGCAGTTTCCGAGCGATTAACACCGGGGAGCTGTTTTTT. V gene TRBV27 combines with J gene TRBJ2-2; D call uncertain. V lost 3 bases and J 2 bases, leaving 10 bases between the germline ends. The CDR3 has 15 residues. Germline CDR1 and CDR2: MNHEY and SMNVEV (reference sequence).

As to this clonotype: Possible read error: a much larger clone is one base away. In DNA, the CDR3 is TGTGCCAGCAGTAAAGGGACAAGCTCCTACAATGAGCATTTCTTC. It encodes CASSKGTSSYNEHFF. The genes are TRBV28 and TRBJ2-1, with D perhaps TRBD1 (6 bases). This CDR3 is 15 amino acids long. Looked up from germline, CDR1 is MDHEN and CDR2 is SYDVKM.

This clonotype was counted ten times or more. V usage is TRBV5-6 and J usage is TRBJ1-6; weak D call: TRBD1 (5 bases). The germline V gene has CDR1 SGHDT and CDR2 YYEEEE. The CDR3 is made up of 14 amino acids. Trimming shortened V by 6 bases and J by 6 bases, and 13 bases separated the two germline ends. The CDR3 DNA reads as TGTGCCAGCACCTCCCGGGGGACTAATTCACCCCTCCACTTT. This gives the protein CASTSRGTNSPLHF. Variable domain in full (rest from reference TRBV5-6 and TRBJ1-6): DAGVTQSPTHLIKTRGQQVTLRCSPKSGHDTVSWYQQALGQGPQFIFQYYEEEERQRGNFPDRFSGHQFPNYSSELNVNALLLGDSALYLCASTSRGTNSPLHFGNGTRLTVT.

This clonotype was picked up many times. The chain joins TRBV6-6 to TRBJ2-1, with a weak D call TRBD2 (5 bases). CDR3 size: 16 residues. Per the germline V gene, CDR1 is MNHNY and CDR2 is SVGAGI (reference sequence). V was trimmed by 2 bases and J by 0 bases, leaving 11 bases between them. CDR3 in amino acids: CASSYLIGSSYNEQFF. In DNA, the CDR3 is TGTGCCAGCAGTTACCTTATAGGGAGCTCCTACAATGAGCAGTTCTTC.

Ten or more counts support this clonotype. V is TRBV7-9 and J is TRBJ2-1, with 7 nucleotides matching TRBD1. V lost 8 bases, J lost 7 bases, and 5 bases stayed unmatched. CDR3 length: 12 residues. Per germline, CDR1 SEHNR and CDR2 FQNEAQ (reference sequence). CDR3 region: CASGTGVNEQFF. The CDR3 DNA reads as TGTGCCAGCGGCACAGGGGTGAATGAGCAGTTCTTC.

Many counts were recorded for this clonotype. The rearrangement joins TRBV2 to TRBJ1-2, with D unresolved. The CDR3 has 13 amino acids. Deletions cut 6 bases from V and 0 bases from J, with 8 bases between. In germline, CDR1 is SNHLY, CDR2 FYNNEI. CDR3 residues: CASRGNPNYGYTF. CDR3 DNA sequence: TGTGCCAGCAGGGGGAACCCTAACTATGGCTACACCTTC.